This T cell receptor (beta chain) stems from a study of OX40 agonist ivuxolimab in advanced cancers. Looking at the study overall: Patients were infused with ivuxolimab every 2 weeks at 0.01 to 10 mg/kg. The group had a mean age of around 60 years, ranged from roughly 20 to 79, and was 82.7% male. General study findings and limits: The authors did not determine the antigen specificity of the expanded peripheral T cells. The mean number of expanded clones was higher in CD8+ T cells than in CD4+.

Generated by immunoSEQ multiplex PCR, the TCRdb table keeps only in-frame clones and is missing some. This sample carries around 84,000 clones, around nine tenths of them seen once, and the ten largest clones take roughly 0.42%. Germline V CDR1 and CDR2: ENHRY, SYGVKD. The CDR3 covers 13 residues. V was clipped by 6 bases and J by 4 bases; unmatched bases: 3. This clone was detected once. Antigen: not known. The receptor was isolated from an adult with an advanced solid tumor such as melanoma, head and neck, liver or kidney cancer. V is TRBV10-3 and J is TRBJ1-2; TRBD1 matches 9 bases. The specimen was CD4+ or CD8+ T cells sorted from blood, collected in a trial of the OX40 agonist ivuxolimab. The CDR3 DNA reads as TGTGCCATCAGCACAGGGGGCCCCTATGGCTACACCTTC. It codes for CAISTGGPYGYTF.